The source of this T cell receptor (beta chain) is a study of a mutant IDH1 vaccine in newly diagnosed glioma. Only in-frame clones appear in the TCRdb table, and some are missing; sequencing was by immunoSEQ multiplex PCR. This table has roughly 52,000 clones, under 90% appearing once. V gave up 3 bases and J gave up 8 bases, with 12 bases separating them. The CDR3 has 13 residues. CDR1 SGDLS and CDR2 YYNGEE come from the germline V gene. Time point in this sample: week 23, last vaccination. Every single dose of the vaccine, 300 ug of mutant IDH1 20-mer peptide, came with topical imiquimod. The donors had new WHO grade 3 or 4 astrocytomas; these were IDH1-mutant and ATRX-lost. On this clone itself: Antigen unknown.

V is TRBV9 and J is TRBJ1-3; D unresolved. The source was PBMCs, collected from a glioma patient whose treatment included an IDH1 peptide vaccine. The receptor was isolated from a man in his forties with glioma. The CDR3 loop reads CASSADKGYTIYF. The CDR3 bases are TGTGCCAGCAGCGCCGATAAAGGTTACACCATATATTTT.